This note documents a single TCR beta chain sequence. The CDR3 is made up of 17 amino acids. V lost 1 base to trimming and J lost 3 bases; unmatched junction nucleotides: 8. Germline-derived CDR1 and CDR2 are SGHNT and YENEEA. PCR used 60 Vbeta primers and 13 Jbeta primers. Generated by immunoSEQ multiplex PCR, the TCRdb table keeps only in-frame clones and is missing some. The table records approximately 120,000 clones, about four fifths of them present only once. This record belongs to a study of cytomegalovirus exposure and HLA in healthy donors. This clonotype was sampled from a woman aged 40 to 50 in good health and CMV-seropositive. The specimen was PBMCs. The V and J genes are TRBV11-3 and TRBJ2-4; 8 bases fit TRBD2. The DNA of the CDR3 is TGTGCCAGCAGCTTAGTTGGCGGGAGGAAGGGCAAAAACATTCAGTACTTC. It yields the protein CASSLVGGRKGKNIQYF.